The entry that follows covers one T cell receptor (beta chain) sequence. Its antigen remains unidentified. This sample was taken from a study of T-cell reconstitution after alpha-beta-depleted transplantation in children. General study findings and limits: It was reported that alpha-beta T cells came from several hundred expanded graft clones (about two months after transplant). Some patients' high day-60 TCRbeta diversity was traced to surviving recipient T cells and thymic progenitors. A year post-transplant, T-cell counts and diversity derived mostly from newly produced T cells.

The CDR3 totals 15 residues. CDR1 SGHVS and CDR2 FQNEAQ come from the germline V gene. V lost 7 bases and J 3 bases, leaving 16 bases between the germline ends. Unique molecular identifiers were used to barcode this TCRbeta library. MiXCR, run by TCRdb on the PCR reads, gives a single entry per CDR3 protein. The sample lists fewer than 150,000 distinct CDR3 sequences, about 9.6% occurring once. This chain joins TRBV7-8 and TRBJ2-1, with D tentatively TRBD2 (6 bases). Sequenced here: PBMCs, mostly from graft donor cells, sampled 180 days after TCRalphabeta/CD19-depleted stem cell transplant. The sequence derives from a girl under three years old who had a stem cell transplant for combined immunodeficiency, so the T cells may come from the graft donor. CDR3 bases: TGTGCCAGCATCCCCGGGGGACTCTGCTACAATGAGCAGTTCTTC. Encoded protein: CASIPGGLCYNEQFF.